This T cell receptor beta chain was profiled in a study of T-cell memory formation after mild COVID-19. TCRdb ran MiXCR on the 5' RACE reads and lists one entry per CDR3 protein. Of some 150,000 distinct CDR3 sequences detected, over 15% appear once; the ten largest clones hold 2% to 2.5%. The CDR3 loop spans 10 amino acids. Germline lookup yields CDR1 SGHVS and CDR2 FNYEAQ. Trimming removed 7 bases at V and 7 bases at J, with 4 bases between. Study-level findings and limits: Contracting CD4+ clones sat mainly in CM and EM; CD8+ in EMRA.

On this clonotype: The target antigen is unknown.

The clonotype comes from an adult woman who had mild COVID-19 (a few samples of this study predate the infection). Cell type and time point are not known. The gene calls are TRBV7-6 and TRBJ1-4; D is unclear. Sequencing was carried out using PBMCs or a T cell subset sorted from them (not recorded which). The DNA of the CDR3 is TGTGCCAGCAAGAGTGAAAAACTGTTTTTT. This sequence encodes CASKSEKLFF.